The sequence of this TCR beta chain was determined in a study of T-cell reconstitution after alpha-beta-depleted transplantation in children. This clonotype was observed many times. It was with unique molecular identifiers that the TCRbeta library was prepared. TCRdb re-called the PCR reads with MiXCR, one entry per CDR3 protein. The sample holds roughly 180,000 distinct CDR3 sequences, about 15% seen once. From germline, CDR1 is SGHTA and CDR2 FQGNSA. The CDR3 runs 14 residues. The junction had 11 bases not matched to a gene; V was cut back by 5 bases and J by 7 bases. This receptor was obtained from a human donor who donated a stem cell graft to a child with acute lymphoblastic leukemia. Here the sequenced sample was PBMCs from the stem cell graft donor, taken from the stem cell graft. The chain combines TRBV7-2 with TRBJ2-7, with TRBD2 matching over 7 bases. The CDR3: CASSRRAGESEQYF. DNA for the CDR3: TGTGCCAGCAGCCGACGGGCGGGAGAAAGTGAGCAGTACTTC.